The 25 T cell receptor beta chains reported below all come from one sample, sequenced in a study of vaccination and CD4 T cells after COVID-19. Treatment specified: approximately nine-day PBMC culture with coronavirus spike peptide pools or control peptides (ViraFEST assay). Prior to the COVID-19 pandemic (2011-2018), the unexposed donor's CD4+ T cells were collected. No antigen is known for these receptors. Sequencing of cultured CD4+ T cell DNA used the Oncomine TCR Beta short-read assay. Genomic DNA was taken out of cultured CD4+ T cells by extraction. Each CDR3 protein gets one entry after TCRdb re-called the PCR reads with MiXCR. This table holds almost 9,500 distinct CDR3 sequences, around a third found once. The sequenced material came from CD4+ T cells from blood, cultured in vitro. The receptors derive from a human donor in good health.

Here the CDR3 DNA reads TGTGCTAGTGGTTCGGGAGGGAACTATGGCTACACCTTC. It translates to CASGSGGNYGYTF. This chain joins TRBV12-5 and TRBJ1-2; unclear D gene. Trimming pared 4 bases from V and 2 bases from J, leaving 8 bases between. This CDR3 spans 13 amino acids. Germline V gene lookup returns CDR1 LGHNT and CDR2 FRNRAP.

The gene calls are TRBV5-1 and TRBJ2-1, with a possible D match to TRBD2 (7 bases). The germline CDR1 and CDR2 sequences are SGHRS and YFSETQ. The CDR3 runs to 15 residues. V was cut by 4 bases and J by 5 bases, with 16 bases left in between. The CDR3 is CASSPGGGLHNEQFF. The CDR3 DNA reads TGCGCCAGCAGCCCGGGGGGCGGTCTTCACAATGAGCAGTTCTTC.

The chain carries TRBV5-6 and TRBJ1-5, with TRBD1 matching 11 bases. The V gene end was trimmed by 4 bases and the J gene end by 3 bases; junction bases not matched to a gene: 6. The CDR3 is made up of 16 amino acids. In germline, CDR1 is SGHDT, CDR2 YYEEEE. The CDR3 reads CASSLGQGAINQPQHF. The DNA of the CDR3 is TGTGCCAGCAGCCTAGGACAGGGGGCTATCAATCAGCCCCAGCATTTT.

CDR3: CASSLAPSATTDTQYF. DNA for the CDR3: TGTGCCAGCAGCTTGGCCCCTAGCGCTACCACAGATACGCAGTATTTT. The chain couples TRBV5-5 to TRBJ2-3; possible D gene TRBD2, 6 bases. Germline lookup yields CDR1 SGHKS and CDR2 YYEKEE (reference sequence). Trimming left V 0 bases short and J 2 bases short, with 13 bases between. This CDR3 comprises 16 residues.

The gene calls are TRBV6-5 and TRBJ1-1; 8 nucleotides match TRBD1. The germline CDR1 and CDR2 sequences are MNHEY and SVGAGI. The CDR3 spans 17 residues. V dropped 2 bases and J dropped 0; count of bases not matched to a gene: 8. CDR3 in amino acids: CASSYRSTGGMNTEAFF. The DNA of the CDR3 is TGTGCCAGCAGTTACAGGTCAACAGGGGGTATGAACACTGAAGCTTTCTTT.

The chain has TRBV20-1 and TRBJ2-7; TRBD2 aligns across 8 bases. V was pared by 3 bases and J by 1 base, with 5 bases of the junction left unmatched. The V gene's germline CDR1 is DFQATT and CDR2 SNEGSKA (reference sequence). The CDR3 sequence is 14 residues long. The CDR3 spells CSASGRAASYEQYF. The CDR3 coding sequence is TGCAGTGCTAGCGGGAGGGCCGCTTCCTACGAGCAGTACTTC.

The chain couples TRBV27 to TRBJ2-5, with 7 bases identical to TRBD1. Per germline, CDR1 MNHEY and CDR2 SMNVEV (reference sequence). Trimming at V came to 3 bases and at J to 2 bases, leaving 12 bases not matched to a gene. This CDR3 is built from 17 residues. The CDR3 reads CASSFRIMGQNQETQYF. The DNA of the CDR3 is TGTGCCAGCAGTTTCCGAATTATGGGACAGAATCAAGAGACCCAGTACTTC.

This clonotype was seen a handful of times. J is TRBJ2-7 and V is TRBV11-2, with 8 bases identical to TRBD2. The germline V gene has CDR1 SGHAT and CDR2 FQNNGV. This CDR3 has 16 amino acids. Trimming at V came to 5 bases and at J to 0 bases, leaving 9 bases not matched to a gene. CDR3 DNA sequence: TGTGCCAGCAGCCGTTTGGGCGGGAGGACCTCCTACGAGCAGTACTTC. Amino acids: CASSRLGGRTSYEQYF.

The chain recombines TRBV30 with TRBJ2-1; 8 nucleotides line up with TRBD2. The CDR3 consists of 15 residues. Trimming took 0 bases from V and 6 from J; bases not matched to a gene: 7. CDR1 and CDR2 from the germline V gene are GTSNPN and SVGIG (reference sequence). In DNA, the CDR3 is TGTGCCTGGAGTGTGGGTAGCGGGATTCGCAATGAGCAGTTCTTC. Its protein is CAWSVGSGIRNEQFF. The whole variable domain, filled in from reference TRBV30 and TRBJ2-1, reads SQTIHQWPATLVQPVGSPLSLECTVEGTSNPNLYWYRQAAGRGLQLLFYSVGIGQISSEVPQNLSASRPQDRQFILSSKKLLLSDSGFYLCAWSVGSGIRNEQFFGPGTRLTVL.

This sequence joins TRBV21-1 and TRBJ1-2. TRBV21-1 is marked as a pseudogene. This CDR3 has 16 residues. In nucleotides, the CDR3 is TGTGCCAGCAGCAAAGCCGGACAGTTAGCTAACTATGGCTACACCTTC. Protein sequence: CASSKAGQLANYGYTF.

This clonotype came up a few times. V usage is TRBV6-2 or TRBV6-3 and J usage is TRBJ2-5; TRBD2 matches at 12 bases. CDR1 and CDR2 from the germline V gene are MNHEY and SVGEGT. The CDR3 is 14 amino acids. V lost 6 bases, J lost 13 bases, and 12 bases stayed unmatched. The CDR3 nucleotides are TGTGCCAGCAGCCCCTCGGCTAGCGGGAGGGCCGGGTACTTC. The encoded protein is CASSPSASGRAGYF.

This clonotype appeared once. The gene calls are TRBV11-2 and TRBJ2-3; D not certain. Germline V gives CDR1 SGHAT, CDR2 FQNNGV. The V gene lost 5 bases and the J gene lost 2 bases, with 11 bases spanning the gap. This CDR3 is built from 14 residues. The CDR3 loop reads CASSLLGDTDTQYF. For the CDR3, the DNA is TGTGCCAGCAGCCTCCTTGGTGACACAGATACGCAGTATTTT. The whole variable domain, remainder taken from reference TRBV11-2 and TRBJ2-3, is EAGVAQSPRYKIIEKRQSVAFWCNPISGHATLYWYQQILGQGPKLLIQFQNNGVVDDSQLPKDRFSAERLKGVDSTLKIQPAKLEDSAVYLCASSLLGDTDTQYFGPGTRLTVL.

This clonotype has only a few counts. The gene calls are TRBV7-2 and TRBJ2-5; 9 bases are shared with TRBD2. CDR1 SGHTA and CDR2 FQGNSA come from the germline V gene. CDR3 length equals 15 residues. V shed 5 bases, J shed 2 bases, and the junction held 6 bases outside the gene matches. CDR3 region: CASSPTSGWQETQYF. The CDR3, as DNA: TGTGCCAGCAGCCCAACTAGCGGGTGGCAAGAGACCCAGTACTTC. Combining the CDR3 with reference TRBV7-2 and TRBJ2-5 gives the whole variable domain GAGVSQSPSNKVTEKGKDVELRCDPISGHTALYWYRQSLGQGLEFLIYFQGNSAPDKSGLPSDRFSAERTGGSVSTLTIQRTQQEDSAVYLCASSPTSGWQETQYFGPGTRLLVL.

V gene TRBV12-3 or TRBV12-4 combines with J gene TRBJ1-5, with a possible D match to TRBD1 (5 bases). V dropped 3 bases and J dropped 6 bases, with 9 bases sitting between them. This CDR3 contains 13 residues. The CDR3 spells CASSFQGGQPQHF. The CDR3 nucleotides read TGTGCCAGCAGTTTCCAGGGAGGTCAGCCCCAGCATTTT.

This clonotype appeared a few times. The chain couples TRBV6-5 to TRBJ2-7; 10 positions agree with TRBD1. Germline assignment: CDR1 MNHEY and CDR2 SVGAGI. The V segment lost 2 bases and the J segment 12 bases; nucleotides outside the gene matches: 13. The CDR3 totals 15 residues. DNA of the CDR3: TGTGCCAGCAGTTACGAAACGCCGGACAGGGGGGGTTTGTACTTC. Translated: CASSYETPDRGGLYF.

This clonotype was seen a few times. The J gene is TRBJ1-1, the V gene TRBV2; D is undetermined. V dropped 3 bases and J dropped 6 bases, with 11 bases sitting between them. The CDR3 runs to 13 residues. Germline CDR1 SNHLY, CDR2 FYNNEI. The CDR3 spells CASSELRTAEAFF. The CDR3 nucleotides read TGTGCCAGCAGTGAGCTTAGGACGGCTGAAGCTTTCTTT. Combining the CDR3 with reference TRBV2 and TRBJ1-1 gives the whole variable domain EPEVTQTPSHQVTQMGQEVILRCVPISNHLYFYWYRQILGQKVEFLVSFYNNEISEKSEIFDDQFSVERPDGSNFTLKIRSTKLEDSAMYFCASSELRTAEAFFGQGTRLTVV.

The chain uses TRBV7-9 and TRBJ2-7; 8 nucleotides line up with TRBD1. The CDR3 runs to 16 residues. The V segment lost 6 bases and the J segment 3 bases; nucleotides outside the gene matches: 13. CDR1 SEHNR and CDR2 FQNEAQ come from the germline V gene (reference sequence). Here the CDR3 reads CASSPPGTGYSYEQYF. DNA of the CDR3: TGTGCCAGCAGTCCCCCCGGGACAGGATACAGCTACGAGCAGTACTTC. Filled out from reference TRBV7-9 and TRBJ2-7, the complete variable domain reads DTGVSQNPRHKITKRGQNVTFRCDPISEHNRLYWYRQTLGQGPEFLTYFQNEAQLEKSRLLSDRFSAERPKGSFSTLEIQRTEQGDSAMYLCASSPPGTGYSYEQYFGPGTRLTVT.

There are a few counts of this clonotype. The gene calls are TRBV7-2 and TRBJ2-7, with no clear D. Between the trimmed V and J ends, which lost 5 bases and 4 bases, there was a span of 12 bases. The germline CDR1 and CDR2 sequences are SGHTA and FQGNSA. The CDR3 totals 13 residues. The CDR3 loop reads CASSLAVMYEQYF. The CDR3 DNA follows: TGTGCCAGCAGCCTGGCGGTGATGTACGAGCAGTACTTC.

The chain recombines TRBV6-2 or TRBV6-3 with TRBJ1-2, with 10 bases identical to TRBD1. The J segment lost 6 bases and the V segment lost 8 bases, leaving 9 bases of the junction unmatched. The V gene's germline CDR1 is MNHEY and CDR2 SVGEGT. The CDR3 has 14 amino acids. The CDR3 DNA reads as TGTGCCAGCGGTGACCGGGACAGGGGCCATGGCTACACCTTC. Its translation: CASGDRDRGHGYTF.

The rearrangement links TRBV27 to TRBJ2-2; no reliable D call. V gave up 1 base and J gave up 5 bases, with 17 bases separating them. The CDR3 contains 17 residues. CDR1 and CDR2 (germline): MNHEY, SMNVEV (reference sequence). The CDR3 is CASSLWGRPQWTGELFF. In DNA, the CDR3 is TGTGCCAGCAGTTTATGGGGTCGACCACAATGGACCGGGGAGCTGTTTTTT.

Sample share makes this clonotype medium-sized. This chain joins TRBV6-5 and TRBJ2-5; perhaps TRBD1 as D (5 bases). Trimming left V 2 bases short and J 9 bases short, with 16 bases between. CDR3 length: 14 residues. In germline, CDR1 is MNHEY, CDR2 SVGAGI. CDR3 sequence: CASSYGASPMAQYF. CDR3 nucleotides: TGTGCCAGCAGTTACGGGGCCAGCCCTATGGCCCAGTACTTC.

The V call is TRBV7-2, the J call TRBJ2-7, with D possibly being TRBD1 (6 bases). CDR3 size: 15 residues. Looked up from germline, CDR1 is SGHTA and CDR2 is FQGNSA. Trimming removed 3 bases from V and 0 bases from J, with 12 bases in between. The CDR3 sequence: CASSFRQDYSYEQYF. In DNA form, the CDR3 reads TGTGCCAGCAGCTTTCGACAGGATTACTCCTACGAGCAGTACTTC.

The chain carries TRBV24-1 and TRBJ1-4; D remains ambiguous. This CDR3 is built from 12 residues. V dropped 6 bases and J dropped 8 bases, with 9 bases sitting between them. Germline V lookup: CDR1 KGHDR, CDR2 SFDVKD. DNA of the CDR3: TGTGCCACCAGTAGTCCGGGGGAAAAACTGTTTTTT. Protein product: CATSSPGEKLFF.

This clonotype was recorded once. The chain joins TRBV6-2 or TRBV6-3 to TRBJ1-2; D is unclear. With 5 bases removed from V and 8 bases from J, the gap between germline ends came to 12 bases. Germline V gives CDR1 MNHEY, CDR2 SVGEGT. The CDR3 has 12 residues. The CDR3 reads CASSPPVGGYTF. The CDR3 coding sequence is TGTGCCAGCAGTCCCCCCGTGGGAGGCTACACCTTC.

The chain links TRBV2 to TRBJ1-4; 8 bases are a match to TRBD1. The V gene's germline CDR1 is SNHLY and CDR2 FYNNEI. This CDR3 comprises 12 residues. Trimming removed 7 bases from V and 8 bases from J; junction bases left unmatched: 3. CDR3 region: CASTGTGEKLFF. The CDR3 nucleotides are TGTGCCAGCACCGGGACAGGCGAAAAACTGTTTTTT.